This TCR beta chain was observed in a study of blood T cell repertoires in COVID-19. The wider study: Acute and convalescent COVID-19 samples came from the United States, Italy and Spain. Sources were T cells, B-cell-depleted T cells, or PBMCs; the material itself was cDNA or gDNA.

V lost 1 base, J lost 7 bases, and 4 bases stayed unmatched. The germline V gene encodes CDR1 MNHEY and CDR2 SVGEGT. The CDR3 covers 15 residues. In the source study's methods: For nucleated cells, counts were estimated from reference gene primer amplification. Only in-frame clones appear in the TCRdb table, and some are missing; sequencing was by immunoSEQ multiplex PCR. The DNA was the basis for D and trimming; V, J and clone size are from that table. The sample lists about 110,000 clones; about nine tenths were seen once. Sequencing was done on a sample of peripheral blood. The clonotype was recovered from a woman in her twenties or thirties with acute or convalescent COVID-19. The V and J genes are TRBV6-2 or TRBV6-3 and TRBJ1-5; 10 nucleotides agree with TRBD1. CDR3 DNA: TGTGCCAGCAGTTACTTCCGACAGGGGGCCCAGCCCCAGCATTTT. Protein product: CASSYFRQGAQPQHF.